These 24 T cell receptor beta chains were sequenced from one sample in a study of lymphopenia after photon versus proton radiotherapy. The table came from immunoSEQ multiplex PCR; TCRdb's copy has only in-frame clones and leaves some out. The data hold roughly 42,000 clones, with roughly 85% observed a single time. The sequencing here drew on peripheral blood, taken from a patient treated with photon-based radiotherapy. Every receptor here comes from a middle-aged man with gastric cancer.

The chain couples TRBV19 to TRBJ2-7; possibly TRBD1 for D (6 bases). The germline V and J ends were trimmed by 1 base and 2 bases, with 12 bases remaining between them. Germline lookup yields CDR1 LNHDA and CDR2 SQIVND (reference sequence). The length of the CDR3 is 15 residues. The DNA of the CDR3 is TGTGCCAGTAGTATAGCGACATGGGGGCCCTACGAGCAGTACTTC. Protein product: CASSIATWGPYEQYF. The full variable domain, in which reference TRBV19 and TRBJ2-7 provide the parts outside the CDR3, is DGGITQSPKYLFRKEGQNVTLSCEQNLNHDAMYWYRQDPGQGLRLIYYSQIVNDFQKGDIAEGYSVSREKKESFPLTVTSAQKNPTAFYLCASSIATWGPYEQYFGPGTRLTVT.

This clone was seen just once. This chain uses TRBV6-5 with TRBJ1-1; D is unclear. The CDR3 length is 13 residues. CDR1 is MNHEY and CDR2 is SVGAGI in the germline V gene. Trimming removed 6 bases from V and 4 bases from J, with 12 bases in between. CDR3: CASSPSPSTEAFF. The CDR3 DNA reads TGTGCCAGCAGCCCATCCCCGAGCACTGAAGCTTTCTTT.

The V gene is TRBV7-6, the J gene TRBJ2-7; tentatively, D is TRBD1 (6 bases). This CDR3 has 13 amino acids. Trimming stripped 5 bases from V and 6 bases from J, with 14 bases between. The germline V gene has CDR1 SGHVS and CDR2 FNYEAQ. The CDR3, as DNA: TGTGCCAGCAGCCAGGCCCGGGACACCGAGCAGTACTTC. Translating gives CASSQARDTEQYF.

The chain has TRBV9 and TRBJ2-1; D is unclear. Trimming took 4 bases from V and 7 from J, leaving 12 bases between them. The CDR3 consists of 13 residues. The germline V gene has CDR1 SGDLS and CDR2 YYNGEE. The chain's CDR3 is CASSPRGRNEQFF. In nucleotides, the CDR3 is TGTGCCAGCAGCCCCCGCGGACGGAATGAGCAGTTCTTC.

The chain combines TRBV7-2 with TRBJ1-5; possibly TRBD1 for D (5 bases). The CDR3 is 14 residues long. Trimming cost V 5 bases and J 4 bases, with 12 bases left between them. Per the germline V gene, CDR1 is SGHTA and CDR2 is FQGNSA. The DNA of the CDR3 is TGTGCCAGCAGCAAGGGGTCTATAAATCAGCCCCAGCATTTT. Translating it yields CASSKGSINQPQHF.

J is TRBJ1-6 and V is TRBV7-8; D might be TRBD1 (6 bases). V dropped 2 bases and J dropped 0 bases, with 26 bases sitting between them. The CDR3 covers 22 residues. The V gene's germline CDR1 is SGHVS and CDR2 FQNEAQ. The CDR3 is CASSLYLQRPGQPSSYNSPLHF. The CDR3 DNA follows: TGTGCCAGCAGCTTATATTTGCAACGACCCGGACAGCCAAGCTCCTATAATTCACCCCTCCACTTT.

This clone was observed a single time. This chain connects TRBV4-1 to TRBJ2-7, with 9 bases matching TRBD1. CDR1 is MGHRA and CDR2 is YSYEKL in the germline V gene. The CDR3 totals 16 residues. V trimming: 1 base; J trimming: 3 bases; junction bases outside the gene matches: 7. The CDR3 coding sequence is TGCGCCAGCAGCCAAGCCCCGGGACAGGGTTTCTACGAGCAGTACTTC. Protein: CASSQAPGQGFYEQYF.

The chain employs TRBV5-1 and TRBJ1-5; the D is unclear. V dropped 0 bases and J dropped 5 bases, with 6 bases sitting between them. This CDR3 region has 13 residues. CDR1 is SGHRS and CDR2 is YFSETQ in the germline V gene. The CDR3 sequence: CASSLGVDQPQHF. The CDR3 DNA reads as TGCGCCAGCAGCTTGGGGGTGGATCAGCCCCAGCATTTT.

The chain uses TRBV18 and TRBJ1-3, with a weak D call TRBD1 (6 bases). The V end lost 0 bases, the J end lost 2 bases, and 8 bases lay between the germline ends. Germline V gene data show CDR1 as KGHSH and CDR2 as LQKENI. The CDR3 is 15 amino acids. The CDR3 DNA follows: TGTGCCAGCTCACCACCAAACAGGGCTGGAAACACCATATATTTT. Translation gives CASSPPNRAGNTIYF.

The chain recombines TRBV30 with TRBJ2-2; D not certain. The CDR3 has 15 residues. The V end lost 1 base, the J end lost 0 bases, and 9 bases lay between the germline ends. CDR1 GTSNPN and CDR2 SVGIG come from the germline V gene (reference sequence). The CDR3 bases are TGTGCCTGGAGTGCAACAGTAACGAACACCGGGGAGCTGTTTTTT. Protein sequence: CAWSATVTNTGELFF.

The V and J genes are TRBV4-2 and TRBJ2-7; no firm D call. The CDR3 is made up of 13 amino acids. CDR1 and CDR2 (germline): LGHNA, YNFKEQ. Trimming pared 1 base from V and 4 bases from J, leaving 8 bases between. The CDR3 sequence is CASSQGIRYEQYF. Here the CDR3 DNA reads TGTGCCAGCAGCCAAGGGATCCGATACGAGCAGTACTTC.

This clone was recorded once. The J gene is TRBJ2-2, the V gene TRBV5-1; 7 bases are a match to TRBD2. V dropped 2 bases and J dropped 4; count of bases not matched to a gene: 5. This CDR3 has 15 residues. Germline V CDR1 and CDR2: SGHRS, YFSETQ. CDR3 in amino acids: CASSFSLAATGELFF. DNA for the CDR3: TGCGCCAGCAGCTTTAGTCTAGCGGCCACCGGGGAGCTGTTTTTT.

The V gene is TRBV4-2, the J gene TRBJ2-7; no definite D call. The CDR3 totals 15 residues. Germline values: CDR1 LGHNA, CDR2 YNFKEQ. With 0 bases removed from V and 3 bases from J, the gap between germline ends came to 12 bases. CDR3 coding DNA: TGTGCCAGCAGCCAAGATATAACAGAGAGCTACGAGCAGTACTTC. Translation: CASSQDITESYEQYF.

The chain has TRBV18 and TRBJ2-5; D is unresolved. The germline V gene has CDR1 KGHSH and CDR2 LQKENI. The CDR3 is 15 amino acids. Trimming removed 2 bases at V and 1 base at J, with 11 bases between. The CDR3 region has the DNA TGTGCCAGCTCACCATTCAGTCTGTCCCAAGAGACCCAGTACTTC. Translating gives CASSPFSLSQETQYF.

CDR3 in amino acids: CASTLDSNNYGYTF. The CDR3 nucleotides are TGTGCCAGCACCTTGGACTCCAACAACTATGGCTACACCTTC. The chain joins TRBV6-5 to TRBJ1-2; no clear D gene. The CDR3 has 14 residues. V lost 7 bases and J 2 bases, leaving 14 bases between the germline ends. Germline assignment: CDR1 MNHEY and CDR2 SVGAGI.

The gene calls are TRBV9 and TRBJ2-5; 14 bases are shared with TRBD2. CDR3 length equals 20 residues. V trimming: 2 bases; J trimming: 3 bases; junction bases outside the gene matches: 15. Germline V gives CDR1 SGDLS, CDR2 YYNGEE. For the CDR3, the DNA is TGTGCCAGCAGCGTTGGACTAGCGGGGGGTAGGAAGTATTTGAAAGAGACCCAGTACTTC. This sequence encodes CASSVGLAGGRKYLKETQYF.

The chain carries TRBV27 and TRBJ1-5; D is unresolved. This CDR3 region has 16 residues. Between the trimmed V and J ends, which lost 4 bases and 0 bases, there was a span of 13 bases. Germline V gene data show CDR1 as MNHEY and CDR2 as SMNVEV (reference sequence). The CDR3 loop is CASSYLPPTSNQPQHF. As DNA, the CDR3 is TGTGCCAGCAGTTACCTCCCCCCAACTAGCAATCAGCCCCAGCATTTT.

This clone appeared a few times. V usage is TRBV27 and J usage is TRBJ1-6, with D possibly matching TRBD1 (6 bases). The CDR3 spans 15 residues. Germline V gene sequence: CDR1 MNHEY, CDR2 SMNVEV (reference sequence). Trimming took 3 bases from V and 6 from J, leaving 12 bases between them. The CDR3: CASSFLQGGNSPLHF. The CDR3 nucleotides are TGTGCCAGCAGTTTCCTACAGGGAGGTAATTCACCCCTCCACTTT.

V is TRBV4-3 and J is TRBJ2-5; D assignment may be TRBD1 or TRBD2 (6 bases each). Germline-derived CDR1 and CDR2 are LGHNA and YSLEER. Trimming stripped 0 bases from V and 4 bases from J, with 12 bases between. This CDR3 has 15 amino acids. The CDR3 reads CASSQDTGARETQYF. In DNA, the CDR3 is TGCGCCAGCAGCCAAGATACGGGGGCTAGAGAGACCCAGTACTTC.

The chain joins TRBV7-9 to TRBJ1-5; possibly TRBD1 for D (5 bases). The V gene's germline CDR1 is SEHNR and CDR2 FQNEAQ (reference sequence). V dropped 5 bases and J dropped 7 bases, with 12 bases sitting between them. This CDR3 comprises 13 residues. This chain's CDR3 is CASSRGGLQPQHF. The CDR3 region has the DNA TGTGCCAGCAGCCGCGGGGGACTCCAGCCCCAGCATTTT.

About this clone itself: The sample holds other DNA sequences that translate to the same CDR3. J is TRBJ1-1 and V is TRBV6-1, with TRBD1 matching 7 bases. The CDR3 runs to 13 residues. Germline V gene data show CDR1 as MNHNS and CDR2 as SASEGT. The ends lost 4 bases at V and 5 bases at J; junction bases unmatched: 4. The CDR3 spells CASSGQGRTEAFF. The CDR3 region has the DNA TGTGCCAGCAGTGGACAGGGTCGAACTGAAGCTTTCTTT.

The gene calls are TRBV12-5 and TRBJ1-4, with TRBD1 identical over 9 bases. V gave up 6 bases and J gave up 8 bases; unmatched junction bases: 7. Germline V gene data show CDR1 as LGHNT and CDR2 as FRNRAP. CDR3 length: 14 residues. The CDR3 reads CASGPGTGSEKLFF. CDR3 in DNA: TGTGCTAGTGGCCCCGGGACAGGGAGCGAAAAACTGTTTTTT.

The CDR3 loop reads CASSADGSPYNEQFF. The CDR3 coding sequence is TGTGCCAGCAGTGCGGACGGGAGTCCCTACAATGAGCAGTTCTTC. The chain joins TRBV6-1 to TRBJ2-1; TRBD2 is a possible D gene (6 bases). Deletions cut 4 bases from V and 2 bases from J, with 12 bases between. Per the germline V gene, CDR1 is MNHNS and CDR2 is SASEGT. The CDR3 extends over 15 amino acids.

This chain connects TRBV4-1 to TRBJ2-7; 8 bases are shared with TRBD1. Per the germline V gene, CDR1 is MGHRA and CDR2 is YSYEKL. V lost 1 base to trimming and J lost 5 bases; unmatched junction nucleotides: 7. The length of the CDR3 is 15 residues. The CDR3 reads CASSQVQGAANEQYF. DNA for the CDR3: TGCGCCAGCAGCCAAGTTCAGGGGGCGGCGAACGAGCAGTACTTC.